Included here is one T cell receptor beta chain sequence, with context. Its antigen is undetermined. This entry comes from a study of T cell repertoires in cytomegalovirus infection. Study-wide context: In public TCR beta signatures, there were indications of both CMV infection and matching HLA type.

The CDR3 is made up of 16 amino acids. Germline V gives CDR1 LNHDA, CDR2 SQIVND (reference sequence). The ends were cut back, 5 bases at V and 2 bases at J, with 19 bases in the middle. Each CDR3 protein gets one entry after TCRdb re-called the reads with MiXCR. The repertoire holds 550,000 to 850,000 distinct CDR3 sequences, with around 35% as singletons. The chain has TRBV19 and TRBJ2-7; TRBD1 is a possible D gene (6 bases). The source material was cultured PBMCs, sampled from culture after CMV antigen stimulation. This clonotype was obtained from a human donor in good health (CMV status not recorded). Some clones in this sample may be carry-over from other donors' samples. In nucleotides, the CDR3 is TGTGCCAGTAGTTCCGCCTACGGACAGCCTCCCTACGAGCAGTACTTC. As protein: CASSSAYGQPPYEQYF.